This TCR beta chain was sequenced during a study of T cells after yellow fever vaccination. Study at large: Researchers used SMART-Seq v4 Ultra Low Input to prepare fractions that had low cell numbers.

This clonotype turned up a few times. Its antigen remains unknown. Broader study findings: Any FACS-sorted repertoire could hold abundant clonotypes that contaminate it from the bulk population. A secondary response was less intense yet reached its peak sooner, at day 5 versus 15.

Germline values: CDR1 DFQATT, CDR2 SNEGSKA (reference sequence). Trimming shortened V by 3 bases and J by 3 bases, and 9 bases separated the two germline ends. The CDR3 runs to 12 residues. Generation of TCR cDNA used 5'RACE template switching (which added a universal primer site and UMIs). TCRdb called the 5' RACE reads again in MiXCR, with one record for every CDR3 protein. The profile shows more than 350,000 distinct CDR3 sequences, around a tenth of them singletons. The sample was PBMCs, taken on the day of the first yellow fever vaccination. This sequence joins TRBV20-1 and TRBJ2-7; D unclear. This TCR was recovered from a man between 18 and 35 years old who received the YFV17D yellow fever vaccine. The CDR3: CSASPAGYEQYV. In DNA, the CDR3 is TGCAGTGCTAGTCCCGCAGGCTACGAGCAGTACGTC.